The clone carrying this T cell receptor beta chain appeared a few times. Trimming shortened V by 0 bases and J by 5 bases, and 10 bases separated the two germline ends. Germline lookup yields CDR1 SGHVS and CDR2 FQNEAQ. The CDR3 is 15 residues long. MiXCR, run by TCRdb on the RT-PCR reads, gives a single entry per CDR3 protein. The table records 150,000 to 250,000 distinct CDR3 sequences, around two fifths of them present only once. This entry comes from a study of patients and donors after allogeneic stem cell transplantation. The chain uses TRBV7-8 and TRBJ2-2, with D uncertain. Sequenced: blood, either unsorted or a sorted T cell fraction (not recorded which). This receptor was taken from a human donor who was either an allogeneic HSCT recipient or a stem cell or donor lymphocyte infusion donor (not recorded which). It is not recorded whose cells these are; they may come from a transplant donor. CDR3 in amino acids: CASSLAAAGTGELFF. CDR3 in DNA: TGTGCCAGCAGCTTAGCCGCGGCAGGTACCGGGGAGCTGTTTTTT.